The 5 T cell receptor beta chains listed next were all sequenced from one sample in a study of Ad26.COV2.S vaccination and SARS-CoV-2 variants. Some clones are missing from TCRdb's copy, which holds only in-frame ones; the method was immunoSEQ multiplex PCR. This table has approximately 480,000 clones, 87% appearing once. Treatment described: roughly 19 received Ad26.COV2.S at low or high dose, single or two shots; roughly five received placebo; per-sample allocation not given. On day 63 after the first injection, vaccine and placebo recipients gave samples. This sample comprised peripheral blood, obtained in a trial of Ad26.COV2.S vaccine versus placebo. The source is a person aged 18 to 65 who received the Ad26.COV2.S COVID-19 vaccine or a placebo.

CDR3: CASSYSTRGGYGYTF. DNA for the CDR3: TGTGCCAGCAGTTACTCGACCAGGGGTGGCTATGGCTACACCTTC. The J gene is TRBJ1-2, the V gene TRBV6-2 or TRBV6-3; perhaps TRBD1 as D (6 bases). With 0 bases removed from V and 4 bases from J, the gap between germline ends came to 12 bases. The length of the CDR3 is 15 residues. CDR1 is MNHEY and CDR2 is SVGEGT in the germline V gene.

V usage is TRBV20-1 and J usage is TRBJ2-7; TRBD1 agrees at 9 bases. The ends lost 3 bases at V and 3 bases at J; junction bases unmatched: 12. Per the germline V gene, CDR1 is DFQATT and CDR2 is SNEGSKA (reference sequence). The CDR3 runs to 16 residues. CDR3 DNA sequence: TGCAGTGCTAGTGACGTTAAGGACAGGGGTCTCTACGAGCAGTACTTC. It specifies CSASDVKDRGLYEQYF.

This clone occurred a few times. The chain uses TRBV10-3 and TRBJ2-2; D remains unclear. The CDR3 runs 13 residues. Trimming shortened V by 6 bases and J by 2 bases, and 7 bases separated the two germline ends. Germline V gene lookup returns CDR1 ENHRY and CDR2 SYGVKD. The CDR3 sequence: CAIRPFNTGELFF. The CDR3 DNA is TGTGCCATCAGGCCCTTCAACACCGGGGAGCTGTTTTTT.

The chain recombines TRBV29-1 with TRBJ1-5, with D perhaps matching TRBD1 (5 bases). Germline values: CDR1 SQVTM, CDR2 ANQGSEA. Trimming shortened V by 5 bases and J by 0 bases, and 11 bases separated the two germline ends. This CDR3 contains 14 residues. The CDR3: CSVRWGGSNQPQHF. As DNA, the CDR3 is TGCAGCGTTAGGTGGGGGGGTAGCAATCAGCCCCAGCATTTT.

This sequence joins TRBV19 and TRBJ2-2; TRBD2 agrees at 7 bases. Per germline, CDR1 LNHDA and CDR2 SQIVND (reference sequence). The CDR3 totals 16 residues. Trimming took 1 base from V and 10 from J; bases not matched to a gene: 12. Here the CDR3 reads CASSIGGGSRDSELFF. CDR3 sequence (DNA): TGTGCCAGTAGTATAGGGGGGGGTAGCCGGGACTCGGAGCTGTTTTTT.